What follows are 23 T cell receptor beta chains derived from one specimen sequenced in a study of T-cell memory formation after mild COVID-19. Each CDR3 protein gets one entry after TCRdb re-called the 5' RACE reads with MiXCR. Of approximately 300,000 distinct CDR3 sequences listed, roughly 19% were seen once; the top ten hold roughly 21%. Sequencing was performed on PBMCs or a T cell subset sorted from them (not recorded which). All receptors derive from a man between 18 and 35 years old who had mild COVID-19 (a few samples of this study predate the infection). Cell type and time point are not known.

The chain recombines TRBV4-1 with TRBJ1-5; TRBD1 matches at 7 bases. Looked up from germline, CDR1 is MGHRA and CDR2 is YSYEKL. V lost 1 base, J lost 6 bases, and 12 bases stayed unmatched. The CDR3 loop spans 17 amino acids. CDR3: CASSQATTGVGIQPQHF. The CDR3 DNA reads TGCGCCAGCAGCCAAGCGACCACAGGGGTCGGCATTCAGCCCCAGCATTTT.

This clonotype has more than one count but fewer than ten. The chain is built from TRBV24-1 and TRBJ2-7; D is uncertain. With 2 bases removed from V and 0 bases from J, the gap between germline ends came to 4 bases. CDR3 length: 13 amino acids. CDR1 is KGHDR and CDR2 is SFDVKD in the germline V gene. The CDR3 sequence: CATSDSSSYEQYF. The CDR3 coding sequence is TGTGCCACCAGTGATTCCAGCTCCTACGAGCAGTACTTC.

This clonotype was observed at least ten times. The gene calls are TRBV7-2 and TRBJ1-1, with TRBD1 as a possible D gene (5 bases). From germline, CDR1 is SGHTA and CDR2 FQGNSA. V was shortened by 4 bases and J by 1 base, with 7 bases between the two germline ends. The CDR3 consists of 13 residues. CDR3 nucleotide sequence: TGTGCCAGCAGCTCCGGACAGAACACTGAAGCTTTCTTT. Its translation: CASSSGQNTEAFF.

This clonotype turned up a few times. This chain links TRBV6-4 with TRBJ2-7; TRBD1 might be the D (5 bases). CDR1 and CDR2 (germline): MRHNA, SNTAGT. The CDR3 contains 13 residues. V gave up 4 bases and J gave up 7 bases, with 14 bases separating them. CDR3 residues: CASSASIKGEQYF. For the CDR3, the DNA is TGTGCCAGCAGTGCGTCTATAAAGGGGGAGCAGTACTTC.

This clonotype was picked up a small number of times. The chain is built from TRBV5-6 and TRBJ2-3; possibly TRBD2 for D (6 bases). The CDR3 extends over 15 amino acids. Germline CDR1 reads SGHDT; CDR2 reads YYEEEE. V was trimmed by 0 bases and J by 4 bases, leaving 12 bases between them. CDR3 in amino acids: CASSLDQGGSDTQYF. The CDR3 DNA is TGTGCCAGCAGCTTGGACCAGGGAGGTTCAGATACGCAGTATTTT.

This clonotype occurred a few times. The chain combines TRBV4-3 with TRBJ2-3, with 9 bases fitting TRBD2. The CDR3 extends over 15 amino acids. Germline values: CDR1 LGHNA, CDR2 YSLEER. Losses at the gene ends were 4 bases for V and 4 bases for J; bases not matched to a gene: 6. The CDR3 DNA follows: TGCGCCAGCAGCCGGAAGGCTAGCGGGGCAGATACGCAGTATTTT. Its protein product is CASSRKASGADTQYF.

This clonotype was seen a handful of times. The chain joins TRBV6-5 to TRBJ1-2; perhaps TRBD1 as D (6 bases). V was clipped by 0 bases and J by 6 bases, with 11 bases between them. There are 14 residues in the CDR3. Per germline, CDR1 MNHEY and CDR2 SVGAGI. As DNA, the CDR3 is TGTGCCAGCAGTTACTCTTTACAGGGTAATGGCTACACCTTC. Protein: CASSYSLQGNGYTF.

The CDR3 protein is CASSVWGQGLNTQYF. The CDR3 DNA sequence: TGTGCCAGCAGCGTATGGGGACAGGGGCTAAATACGCAGTATTTT. This chain links TRBV9 with TRBJ2-3, with TRBD1 identical over 10 bases. V lost 1 base and J lost 7; bases outside the gene matches: 6. Per the germline V gene, CDR1 is SGDLS and CDR2 is YYNGEE. This CDR3 comprises 15 residues. Based on the CDR3 plus reference TRBV9 and TRBJ2-3, the full variable domain is DSGVTQTPKHLITATGQRVTLRCSPRSGDLSVYWYQQSLDQGLQFLIQYYNGEERAKGNILERFSAQQFPDLHSELNLSSLELGDSALYFCASSVWGQGLNTQYFGPGTRLTVL.

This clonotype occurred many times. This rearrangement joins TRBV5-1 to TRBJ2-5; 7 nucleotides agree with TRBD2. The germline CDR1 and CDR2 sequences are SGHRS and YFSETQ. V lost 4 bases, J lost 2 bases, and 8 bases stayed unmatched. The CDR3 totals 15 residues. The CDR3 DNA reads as TGCGCCAGCAGCCCGCTGGGGGGGAGGCAAGAGACCCAGTACTTC. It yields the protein CASSPLGGRQETQYF.

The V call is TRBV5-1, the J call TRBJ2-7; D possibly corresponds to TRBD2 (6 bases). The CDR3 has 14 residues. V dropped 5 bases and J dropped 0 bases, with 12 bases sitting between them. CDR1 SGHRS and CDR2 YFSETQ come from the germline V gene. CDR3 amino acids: CASSPYGSSYEQYV. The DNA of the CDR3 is TGCGCCAGCAGTCCGTACGGGAGCTCCTACGAGCAGTACGTC.

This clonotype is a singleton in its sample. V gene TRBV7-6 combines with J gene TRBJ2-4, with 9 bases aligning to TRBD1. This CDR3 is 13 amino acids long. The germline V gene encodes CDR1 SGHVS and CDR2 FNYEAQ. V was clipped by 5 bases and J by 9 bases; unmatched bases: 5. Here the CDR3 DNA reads TGTGCCAGCAGCCAGGGACAGGGTAGCATTCAGTACTTC. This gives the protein CASSQGQGSIQYF.

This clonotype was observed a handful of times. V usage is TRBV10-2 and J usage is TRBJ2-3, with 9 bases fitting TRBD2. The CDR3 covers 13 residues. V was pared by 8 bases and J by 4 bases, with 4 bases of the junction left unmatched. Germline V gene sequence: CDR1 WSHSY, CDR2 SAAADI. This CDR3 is CASLAGGADTQYF. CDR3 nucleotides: TGCGCCAGCCTGGCGGGGGGGGCAGATACGCAGTATTTT.

The CDR3 sequence is CASNSAGTDTQYF. CDR3 nucleotides: TGTGCCAGCAATTCAGCGGGCACAGATACGCAGTATTTT. The chain is built from TRBV6-5 and TRBJ2-3; maybe TRBD2 (5 bases). This CDR3 is 13 amino acids long. V was clipped by 7 bases and J by 1 base, with 9 bases between them. Germline V CDR1 and CDR2: MNHEY, SVGAGI.

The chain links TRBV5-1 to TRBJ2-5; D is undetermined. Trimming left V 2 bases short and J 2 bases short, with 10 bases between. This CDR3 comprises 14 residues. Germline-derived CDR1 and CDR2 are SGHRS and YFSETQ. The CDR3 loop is CASSFRYAQETQYF. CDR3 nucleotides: TGCGCCAGCAGCTTTAGATACGCTCAAGAGACCCAGTACTTC.

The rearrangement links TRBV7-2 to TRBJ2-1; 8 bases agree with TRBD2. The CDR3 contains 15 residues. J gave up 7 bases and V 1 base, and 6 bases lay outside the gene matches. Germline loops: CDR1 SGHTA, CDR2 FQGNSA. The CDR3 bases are TGTGCCAGCAGCTTAGTAGGCGGGGGGTGGAATGAGCAGTTCTTC. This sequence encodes CASSLVGGGWNEQFF.

The CDR3 spells CASSSTVQETQYF. CDR3 DNA: TGTGCCAGCAGCTCTACAGTTCAAGAGACCCAGTACTTC. The V call is TRBV7-9, the J call TRBJ2-5; D unresolved. V lost 4 bases to trimming and J lost 2 bases, with 8 bases between them. Germline CDR1 SEHNR, CDR2 FQNEAQ (reference sequence). This CDR3 contains 13 residues.

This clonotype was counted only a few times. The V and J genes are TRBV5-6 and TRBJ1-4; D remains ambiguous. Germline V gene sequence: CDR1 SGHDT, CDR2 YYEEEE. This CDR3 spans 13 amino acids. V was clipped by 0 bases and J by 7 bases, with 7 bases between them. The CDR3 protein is CASSLGPREKLFF. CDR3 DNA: TGTGCCAGCAGCTTGGGACCTCGTGAAAAACTGTTTTTT.

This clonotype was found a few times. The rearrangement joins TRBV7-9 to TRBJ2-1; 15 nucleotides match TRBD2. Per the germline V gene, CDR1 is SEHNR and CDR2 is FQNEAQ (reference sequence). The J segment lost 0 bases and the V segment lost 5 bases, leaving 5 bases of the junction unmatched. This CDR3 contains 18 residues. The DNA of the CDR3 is TGTGCCAGCAGCCCCGGGACTAGCGGGGGGAGCTCCTACAATGAGCAGTTCTTC. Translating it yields CASSPGTSGGSSYNEQFF. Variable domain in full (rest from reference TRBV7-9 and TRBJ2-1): DTGVSQNPRHKITKRGQNVTFRCDPISEHNRLYWYRQTLGQGPEFLTYFQNEAQLEKSRLLSDRFSAERPKGSFSTLEIQRTEQGDSAMYLCASSPGTSGGSSYNEQFFGPGTRLTVL.

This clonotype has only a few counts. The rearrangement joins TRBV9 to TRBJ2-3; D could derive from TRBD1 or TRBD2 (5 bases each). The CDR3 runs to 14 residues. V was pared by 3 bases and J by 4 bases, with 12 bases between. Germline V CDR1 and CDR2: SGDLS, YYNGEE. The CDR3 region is CASSAGTSPDTQYF. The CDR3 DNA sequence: TGTGCCAGCAGCGCCGGGACGTCGCCAGATACGCAGTATTTT.

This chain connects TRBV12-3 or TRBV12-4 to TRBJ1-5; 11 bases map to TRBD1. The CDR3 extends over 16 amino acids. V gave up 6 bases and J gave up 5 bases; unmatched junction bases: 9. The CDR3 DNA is TGTGCCAGCAGCCCAAGCCGGGACAGGGGGGATCAGCCCCAGCATTTT. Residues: CASSPSRDRGDQPQHF.

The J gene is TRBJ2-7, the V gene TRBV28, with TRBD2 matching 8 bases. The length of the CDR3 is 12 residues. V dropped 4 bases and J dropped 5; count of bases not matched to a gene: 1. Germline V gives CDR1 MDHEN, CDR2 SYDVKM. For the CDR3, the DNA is TGTGCCAGCAGTTCGGGGGGGGACGAGCAGTACGTC. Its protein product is CASSSGGDEQYV.

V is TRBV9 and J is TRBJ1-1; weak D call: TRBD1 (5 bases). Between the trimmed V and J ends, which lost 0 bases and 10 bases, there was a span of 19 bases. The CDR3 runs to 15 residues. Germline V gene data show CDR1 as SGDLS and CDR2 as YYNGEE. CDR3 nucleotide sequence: TGTGCCAGCAGCGTAGGAGTGGGGCTCCCCGGCCGAGCTTTCTTT. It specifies CASSVGVGLPGRAFF.

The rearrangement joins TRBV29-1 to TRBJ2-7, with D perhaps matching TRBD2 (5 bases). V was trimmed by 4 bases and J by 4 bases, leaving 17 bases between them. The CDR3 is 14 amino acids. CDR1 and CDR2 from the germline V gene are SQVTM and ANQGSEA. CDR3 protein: CSVAATRGIYEQYF. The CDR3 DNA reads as TGCAGCGTTGCAGCCACTAGAGGTATTTACGAGCAGTACTTC.